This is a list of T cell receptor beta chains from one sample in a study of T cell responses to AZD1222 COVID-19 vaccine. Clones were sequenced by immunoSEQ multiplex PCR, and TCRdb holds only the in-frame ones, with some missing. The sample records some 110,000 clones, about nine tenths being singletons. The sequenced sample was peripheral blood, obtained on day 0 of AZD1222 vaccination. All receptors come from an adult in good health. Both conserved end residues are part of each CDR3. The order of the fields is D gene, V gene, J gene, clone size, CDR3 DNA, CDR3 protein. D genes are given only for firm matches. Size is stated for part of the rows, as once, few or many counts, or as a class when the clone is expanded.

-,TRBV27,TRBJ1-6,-,TGTGCCAGTTTAGGGGGAAGCTCCTATAATTCACCCCTCCACTTT,CASLGGSSYNSPLHF
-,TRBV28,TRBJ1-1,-,TGTGCCAGCAGCCCTTGGAGGGCGGGGAACACTGAAGCTTTCTTT,CASSPWRAGNTEAFF
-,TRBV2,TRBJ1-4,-,TGTGCCAGCACCCCCGGGGTGGGGGAAAAACTGTTTTTT,CASTPGVGEKLFF
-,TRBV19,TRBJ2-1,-,TGTGCCAGTAACCCTCGGGGGAAGTACAATGAGCAGTTCTTC,CASNPRGKYNEQFF
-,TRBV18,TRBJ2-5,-,TGTGCCAGCTCACCAGAGGTACAAGAGACCCAGTACTTC,CASSPEVQETQYF
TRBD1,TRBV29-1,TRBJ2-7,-,TGCAGCGTTGTCGGACAGGGTTACGAGCAGTACTTC,CSVVGQGYEQYF
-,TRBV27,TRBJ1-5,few,TGTGCCAGCGGCCGGACAGTGCGGGGCAATCAGCCCCAGCATTTT,CASGRTVRGNQPQHF
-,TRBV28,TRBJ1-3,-,TGTGCCAGCACAAGCGAAGGGTCTGGAAACACCATATATTTT,CASTSEGSGNTIYF
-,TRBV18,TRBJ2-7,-,TGTGCCAGCTCACCACCGAACGGCGCGCAGCCCTACGAGCAGTACTTC,CASSPPNGAQPYEQYF
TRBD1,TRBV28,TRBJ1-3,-,TGTGCCAGCGTCACCCTACAGGGGATGGGAAACACCATATATTTT,CASVTLQGMGNTIYF
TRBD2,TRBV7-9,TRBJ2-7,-,TGTGCCAGCAGCCCAACTAGCGTTCGACAATCCGAGCAGTACTTC,CASSPTSVRQSEQYF
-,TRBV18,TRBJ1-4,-,TGTGCCAGCTCACCAGGGGGCGTATCAACTAATGAAAAACTGTTTTTT,CASSPGGVSTNEKLFF
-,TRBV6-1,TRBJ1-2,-,TGTGCCAGCAGTGAATCGGGGGTGATCTATGGCTACACCTTC,CASSESGVIYGYTF
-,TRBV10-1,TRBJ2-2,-,TGCGCCAGCAGTGAGTGGCTTACCACCGGGGAGCTGTTTTTT,CASSEWLTTGELFF
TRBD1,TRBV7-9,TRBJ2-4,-,TGTGCCAGCAGCCGGGACAGGACCGGCGGAGCCAAAAACATTCAGTACTTC,CASSRDRTGGAKNIQYF
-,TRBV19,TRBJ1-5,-,TGTGCCAGTAGTGGGGCGAATCGCAATCAGCCCCAGCATTTT,CASSGANRNQPQHF
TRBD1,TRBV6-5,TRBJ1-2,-,TGTGCCAGCAGCCCGGGGACAGGGAGAGATGGCTACACCTTC,CASSPGTGRDGYTF
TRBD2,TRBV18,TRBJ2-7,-,TGTGCCAGCTCACCGGGACTAGCGGACTCCTACGAGCAGTACTTC,CASSPGLADSYEQYF
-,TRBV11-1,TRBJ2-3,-,TGTGCCAGCAGCCAGAATTGGGATACGCAGTATTTT,CASSQNWDTQYF
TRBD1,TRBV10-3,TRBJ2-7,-,TGTGCATCAGGGACAGGGAACTACGAGCAGTACTTC,CASGTGNYEQYF
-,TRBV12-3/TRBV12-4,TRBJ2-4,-,TGTGCCAGCAGTTTACCGGGGCAAAACATTCAGTACTTC,CASSLPGQNIQYF
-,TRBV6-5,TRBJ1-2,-,TGTGCCAGCAGTTCCAACTATGGCTACACCTTC,CASSSNYGYTF
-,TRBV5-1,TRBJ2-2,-,TGCGCCAGCAGCCACCATAGGACGGGGAGCACCGGGGAGCTGTTTTTT,CASSHHRTGSTGELFF
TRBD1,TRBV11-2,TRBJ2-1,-,TGTGCCAGCAGCTACTTGACAGGGGCTTACAATGAGCAGTTCTTC,CASSYLTGAYNEQFF
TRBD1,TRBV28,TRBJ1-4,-,TGTGCCAGCAGTCCGTCCCGGGACAGGGCGGGAAAACTGTTTTTT,CASSPSRDRAGKLFF
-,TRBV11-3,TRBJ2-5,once,TGTGCCAGCAGCTCCGGGGTGGGAAAGCGGGCAGAGACCCAGTACTTC,CASSSGVGKRAETQYF